Listed below are T cell receptor beta chains from one sample, sequenced in a study of cytomegalovirus exposure and HLA in healthy donors. Profiled with immunoSEQ multiplex PCR; TCRdb holds only in-frame clones, not every one. The sample yields some 100,000 clones, 74% seen once. The sample consisted of PBMCs. These TCRs come from a human donor in good health. The CDR3 runs from the conserved cysteine through the conserved F or W.

j_gene	v_gene	CDR3aa
TRBJ2-5	TRBV2	CASSLGLAETQYF
TRBJ2-1	TRBV2	CASSEETRGEQFF
TRBJ2-1	TRBV29-1	CSVQEGSYNEQFF
TRBJ2-5	TRBV7-2	CASSPGITGETQYF
TRBJ2-1	TRBV7-3	CASSSGAGEQFF
TRBJ2-7	TRBV27	CASSFTGSYEQYF
TRBJ1-5	TRBV10-2	CATQDPFSNQPQHF
TRBJ2-1	TRBV10-2	CASRRRQGADEQFF
TRBJ2-7	TRBV7-6	CASSLGPALEQYF
TRBJ2-6	TRBV27	CASSLLGASGANVLTF
TRBJ2-1	TRBV19	CASSGGGLAGPYNEQFF
TRBJ1-2	TRBV29-1	CSVEQGARNNYGYTF
TRBJ1-1	TRBV6-5	CASSTSSSGEAFF
TRBJ1-2	TRBV9	CASSARGTGLYGYTF
TRBJ2-3	TRBV6-1	CASREGPSTDTQYF
TRBJ1-4	TRBV7-2	CASSLAQGPLEKLFF
TRBJ2-5	TRBV7-2	CASSLAPRGKETQYF
TRBJ2-7	TRBV6-1	CASSEQRTGSYEQYF
TRBJ2-7	TRBV15	CATSGRNRDPYEQYF
TRBJ1-3	TRBV30	CAWSNRQARDTIYF
TRBJ1-4	TRBV5-1	CASSLGFVGGGEKLFF
TRBJ2-7	TRBV7-9	CASGPPGPEQYF
TRBJ2-7	TRBV29-1	CSVEDVWTGSYEQYF
TRBJ1-5	TRBV30	CAWSVGGDQPQHF
TRBJ2-7	TRBV28	CASPPHLLASRVEQYF
TRBJ1-1	TRBV15	CATSRDASGFNEAFF
TRBJ2-3	TRBV5-4	CASSVSGGWDTQYF
TRBJ2-2	TRBV14	CASSHLQNTGELFF
TRBJ2-1	TRBV6-6	CASSYSRTDEQFF
TRBJ1-1	TRBV6-1	CASRNKNPNTEAFF
TRBJ2-2	TRBV7-2	CASSPTSGRRTGELFF
TRBJ1-6	TRBV19	CASNGQGSSPLHF
TRBJ1-1	TRBV9	CASSPPNSNTEAFF
TRBJ1-1	TRBV30	CAWRVDRRNTEAFF
TRBJ2-7	TRBV14	CASSQVYPPYEQYF
TRBJ1-1	TRBV7-2	CASSFSRGLEAFF
TRBJ1-6	TRBV7-9	CASGESHNSPLHF
TRBJ1-4	TRBV18	CASSPLRGQGTEKLFF
TRBJ2-4	TRBV27	CASRPGLGGIIQYF